What follows is one T cell receptor (beta chain) and its context. The antigen is unknown. This record comes from a study of cytomegalovirus exposure and HLA in healthy donors. Overall study context: The same platform was used for the approximately 110 validation repertoires and the approximately 670 first-cohort repertoires, a later analysis reported. Study-level points and caveats: TCR beta chains numbering more than 150 were designated cytomegalovirus-associated. There were some public TCRs occurring in many donors, but most TCR sequences were rare.

The donors belonged to the roughly 110-subject validation cohort, separate from the approximately 670-subject first cohort. The CDR3 runs to 14 residues. The germline V gene encodes CDR1 SGHRS and CDR2 YFSETQ. Deletions cut 0 bases from V and 5 bases from J, with 11 bases between. Repertoires were generated with immunoSEQ multiplex PCR, while TCRdb's copy carries only in-frame clones and drops some. The table lists roughly 220,000 clones, over 70% of them singletons. The sequence came from a woman between 25 and 40 years old in good health and CMV-seropositive. The chain has TRBV5-1 and TRBJ1-2; D perhaps matches TRBD1 (5 bases). Sequenced sample: PBMCs. The CDR3 DNA sequence: TGCGCCAGCAGCTTGGACAGGCCCTCATATGGCTACACCTTC. Its translation: CASSLDRPSYGYTF.